This TCR beta chain was sequenced in a study of PD-L1 blockade in urothelial cancer. Study at large: Males with bladder-origin urothelial cancer made up about 85% of the roughly 29 patients. Each patient had 0 to 3 earlier chemotherapy regimens.

With respect to this clone: What it binds is unknown.

Time point here: pretreatment peripheral blood. Study-level findings and limits: Blood clones associated with the tumor expanded more at 3 weeks in durable-benefit patients. Below-median TCR clonality that was measured in pretreatment blood predicted better survival.

The data were produced by immunoSEQ multiplex PCR, yet TCRdb's version contains in-frame clones alone and is incomplete. The data contain about 49,000 clones, 79% of them seen just once; the ten biggest clones take up roughly a tenth. Source: PBMCs, taken around atezolizumab (anti-PD-L1) treatment. The TCR sequence derives from a man between 65 and 85 years old with urothelial cancer.

DNA for the CDR3: TGTGCCAGCAGCTTAGTGGCTAGCGGGATCCCGCTCTACAATGAGCAGTTCTTC. This gives the protein CASSLVASGIPLYNEQFF. The chain carries TRBV7-6 and TRBJ2-1, with 9 nucleotides matching TRBD2. The CDR3 contains 18 residues. V shed 1 base, J shed 3 bases, and the junction held 10 bases outside the gene matches. Germline V gives CDR1 SGHVS, CDR2 FNYEAQ.